This section outlines one TCR beta chain sequence together with its context. Trimming took 2 bases from V and 3 from J, leaving 3 bases between them. The CDR3 runs 11 residues. Germline CDR1 is SGHRS and CDR2 is YFSETQ. The entry originates in a study of blood T cell repertoires in COVID-19. Study as a whole: Some COVID-19 samples were acute and others convalescent; all came from the United States, Italy and Spain. From T cells, B-cell-depleted T cells, or PBMCs came the material, which was cDNA or gDNA.

Methods used by the authors: By means of reference gene primer amplification, nucleated cell counts were estimated. The protocol was immunoSEQ multiplex PCR, while the TCRdb copy is restricted to in-frame clones and leaves out a portion. The V and J calls and clone size come from that table; D and trimming were worked out from the DNA. Of 42,000 or so clones in the sample, 81% were seen once. The clonotype originates from a man in his forties or fifties with active or convalescent COVID-19. Sample: peripheral blood. The chain recombines TRBV5-1 with TRBJ2-7; D gene unclear. The CDR3 DNA reads as TGCGCCAGCAGCTTACACTACGAGCAGTACTTC. The encoded protein is CASSLHYEQYF.